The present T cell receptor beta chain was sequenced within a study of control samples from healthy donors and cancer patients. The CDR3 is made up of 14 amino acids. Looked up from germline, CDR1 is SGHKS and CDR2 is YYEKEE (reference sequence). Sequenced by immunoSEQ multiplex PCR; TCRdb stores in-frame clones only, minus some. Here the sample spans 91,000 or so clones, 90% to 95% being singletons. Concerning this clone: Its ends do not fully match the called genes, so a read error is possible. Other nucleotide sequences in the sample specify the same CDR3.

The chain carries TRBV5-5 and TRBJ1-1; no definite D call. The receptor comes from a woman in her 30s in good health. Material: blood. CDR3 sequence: CASSLKGQNTEAFF. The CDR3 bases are TGTGCCAGCAGCTTGAAGGGCCAGAACACCGAAGCTTTCTTT.